This T cell receptor beta chain was identified during a study of T-cell reconstitution after alpha-beta-depleted transplantation in children. J was trimmed by 2 bases and V by 6 bases; bases with no gene match: 8. The CDR3 covers 14 residues. Germline-derived CDR1 and CDR2 are SQVTM and ANQGSEA. This clonotype was recorded at least ten times. The target antigen is unknown. Unique molecular identifiers were used in preparing the TCRbeta library. TCRdb reprocessed the PCR reads via MiXCR and lists one record per CDR3 protein. The sample yields about 200,000 distinct CDR3 sequences, approximately 6.9% seen once. Findings and caveats of the study: There were some patients whose high TCRbeta diversity at day 60 came from surviving recipient T cells and thymic progenitors. There were reportedly several hundred expanded graft clones from which alpha-beta T cells came about two months after transplant.

The sequenced sample was PBMCs, obtained before TCRalphabeta/CD19-depleted stem cell transplant. The sequence was collected from a boy aged 2 to 10 with acute lymphoblastic leukemia, due to receive a stem cell transplant. This chain joins TRBV29-1 and TRBJ2-5, with 8 bases aligning to TRBD2. The chain's CDR3 is CSVGGGPRQETQYF. CDR3 nucleotide sequence: TGCAGCGTGGGCGGGGGGCCCCGTCAAGAGACCCAGTACTTC.